One sample yielded the 20 T cell receptor beta chains listed below, sequenced in a study of blood T cells in healthy people across ages. Alongside a J-beta primer mix, a sample-barcoded 5' primer served in a second PCR lasting about 7 to 12 cycles. Each CDR3 protein gets one entry after TCRdb re-called the 5' RACE reads with MiXCR. The sample contains approximately 900,000 distinct CDR3 sequences, 40% to 60% of which appear only once. Material for sequencing was blood. The receptor source for this set is a man aged 30 to 45 in good health.

This clonotype showed up many times. The gene calls are TRBV4-3 and TRBJ2-7; D is possibly TRBD1 (5 bases). Germline loops: CDR1 LGHNA, CDR2 YSLEER. The CDR3 totals 14 residues. Trimming removed 0 bases from V and 0 bases from J, with 6 bases in between. Written as DNA, the CDR3 is TGCGCCAGCAGCCAAGACAGGGACTCCTACGAGCAGTACTTC. The encoded protein is CASSQDRDSYEQYF.

This clonotype was detected only a few times. V gene TRBV4-1 combines with J gene TRBJ1-6, with 11 bases aligning to TRBD1. The CDR3 contains 16 residues. Germline trimming cut 3 bases from V and 13 bases from J; bases unmatched to any gene: 11. Looked up from germline, CDR1 is MGHRA and CDR2 is YSYEKL. The CDR3 bases are TGCGCCAGCAGCCACCAGGACAGGGGGCCCTCGACTCCCCTCCACTTT. Its protein product is CASSHQDRGPSTPLHF.

The chain uses TRBV2 and TRBJ2-5, with D tentatively TRBD2 (6 bases). CDR1 and CDR2 from the germline V gene are SNHLY and FYNNEI. The CDR3 covers 15 residues. The V end was cut by 2 bases, the J end by 1 base, with 11 bases between. CDR3 protein: CASSESEGFQETQYF. In DNA form, the CDR3 reads TGTGCCAGCAGTGAATCGGAGGGGTTCCAAGAGACCCAGTACTTC.

The V gene is TRBV29-1, the J gene TRBJ2-3; D possibly corresponds to TRBD2 (7 bases). The germline CDR1 and CDR2 sequences are SQVTM and ANQGSEA. This CDR3 is built from 13 residues. V was clipped by 4 bases and J by 5 bases, with 13 bases between them. CDR3 in amino acids: CSVVGGPGDTQYF. The CDR3 coding sequence is TGCAGCGTTGTGGGGGGGCCAGGAGATACGCAGTATTTT.

V is TRBV28 and J is TRBJ2-7, with 9 bases that match TRBD2. The germline CDR1 and CDR2 sequences are MDHEN and SYDVKM. The V gene end was trimmed by 8 bases and the J gene end by 7 bases; junction bases not matched to a gene: 9. The CDR3 length is 13 residues. The CDR3 nucleotides read TGTGCCAGCCGGCTAGCGGGGATGAATGAGCAGTACTTC. Amino acid sequence: CASRLAGMNEQYF.

This chain links TRBV9 with TRBJ1-4; D is possibly TRBD1 (5 bases). Germline loops: CDR1 SGDLS, CDR2 YYNGEE. The CDR3 length is 14 residues. The V end was cut by 3 bases, the J end by 7 bases, with 13 bases between. The DNA of the CDR3 is TGTGCCAGCAGCGAGACCGGGGGAAGTGAAAAACTGTTTTTT. As protein: CASSETGGSEKLFF.

The CDR3, as DNA: TGTGCCAGCACCATGGACAGCAACTATGGCTACACCTTC. Translated, it gives CASTMDSNYGYTF. J is TRBJ1-2 and V is TRBV2, with TRBD1 as a possible D gene (6 bases). CDR1 and CDR2 from the germline V gene are SNHLY and FYNNEI. V was shortened by 7 bases and J by 2 bases, with 11 bases between the two germline ends. This CDR3 is 13 amino acids long.

The chain carries TRBV7-3 and TRBJ1-2; TRBD1 matches 9 bases. The CDR3 runs to 16 residues. V lost 1 base to trimming and J lost 4 bases; unmatched junction nucleotides: 7. From germline, CDR1 is SGHTA and CDR2 FQGTGA. The CDR3 bases are TGTGCCAGCAGCTTAAGAGGCCGGGACAGGGTCTATGGCTACACCTTC. Protein product: CASSLRGRDRVYGYTF.

The sample holds a few counts of this clonotype. This chain connects TRBV4-3 to TRBJ2-4; D gene uncertain. CDR3 length equals 14 residues. CDR1 and CDR2 from the germline V gene are LGHNA and YSLEER. V lost 0 bases and J 4 bases, leaving 7 bases between the germline ends. The CDR3 reads CASSQEWKKNIQYF. In DNA form, the CDR3 reads TGCGCCAGCAGCCAAGAATGGAAGAAAAACATTCAGTACTTC.

This clonotype was found many times. The rearrangement links TRBV10-3 to TRBJ2-1, with TRBD2 as a possible D gene (6 bases). Germline CDR1 is ENHRY and CDR2 is SYGVKD. The V end lost 6 bases, the J end lost 8 bases, and 14 bases lay between the germline ends. There are 13 residues in the CDR3. Here the CDR3 DNA reads TGTGCCATCAGGGAGGGTACGGTGGATGAGCAGTTCTTC. Protein product: CAIREGTVDEQFF.

This rearrangement joins TRBV18 to TRBJ1-1, with 8 bases matching TRBD1. With V trimmed by 3 bases and J by 6 bases, 6 bases remained unmatched. The germline V gene has CDR1 KGHSH and CDR2 LQKENI. CDR3 size: 14 residues. CDR3 protein: CASSPADRAAEAFF. The DNA for the CDR3 is TGTGCCAGCTCACCCGCGGACAGGGCGGCTGAAGCTTTCTTT.

The rearrangement links TRBV5-1 to TRBJ2-5; the match to TRBD2 covers 13 bases. The CDR3 has 17 amino acids. The V gene's germline CDR1 is SGHRS and CDR2 YFSETQ. Losses at the gene ends were 0 bases for V and 3 bases for J; bases not matched to a gene: 5. The DNA of the CDR3 is TGCGCCAGCAGCTTGGAGGGGACTAGCGGGGTAGAAGAGACCCAGTACTTC. Translating it yields CASSLEGTSGVEETQYF.

The chain recombines TRBV29-1 with TRBJ2-3, with D possibly being TRBD1 or TRBD2 (6 bases each). Trimming pared 6 bases from V and 4 bases from J, leaving 17 bases between. This CDR3 has 14 amino acids. Germline V lookup: CDR1 SQVTM, CDR2 ANQGSEA. CDR3 in amino acids: CSVPRTGAADTQYF. The CDR3 DNA sequence: TGCAGCGTCCCTAGGACGGGGGCGGCAGATACGCAGTATTTT.

This clonotype was seen many times. The chain combines TRBV29-1 with TRBJ2-7; 7 bases line up with TRBD2. Germline assignment: CDR1 SQVTM and CDR2 ANQGSEA. The length of the CDR3 is 11 residues. J lost 6 bases, V lost 4 bases, and 3 bases had no gene match. The CDR3 nucleotides are TGCAGCGTTGCGGGGGGACCCGAGCAGTACTTC. Translated: CSVAGGPEQYF.

At least ten counts were recorded for this clonotype. The chain combines TRBV28 with TRBJ2-4; unclear D gene. This CDR3 is 14 amino acids long. The germline V gene encodes CDR1 MDHEN and CDR2 SYDVKM. Trimming pared 7 bases from V and 1 base from J, leaving 11 bases between. The CDR3 DNA follows: TGTGCCAGCAAGGGTGCAGGCGCCAAAAACATTCAGTACTTC. Translated: CASKGAGAKNIQYF.

This clonotype was observed at least ten times. The V and J genes are TRBV10-3 and TRBJ2-7, with TRBD2 identical over 10 bases. The germline gives CDR1 ENHRY, CDR2 SYGVKD. Germline trimming cut 6 bases from V and 4 bases from J; bases unmatched to any gene: 6. The length of the CDR3 is 14 residues. CDR3 residues: CAIRDSGGSYEQYF. CDR3 sequence (DNA): TGTGCCATCAGGGATAGCGGGGGGTCATACGAGCAGTACTTC.

On this clonotype itself: Its ends do not fully match the called genes, so a read error is possible. The chain is built from TRBV7-2 and TRBJ1-1; the D gene is possibly TRBD1 (6 bases). The CDR3 totals 16 residues. The germline V gene has CDR1 SGHTA and CDR2 FQGNSA. The CDR3 reads CASSIEPGVSNTETFF. The CDR3 nucleotides are TGTGCCAGCAGCATCGAACCAGGGGTCTCGAACACTGAAACTTTCTTT.

The chain has TRBV7-2 and TRBJ2-3; no definite D call. V gave up 0 bases and J gave up 5 bases, with 15 bases separating them. The CDR3 loop spans 16 amino acids. The V gene's germline CDR1 is SGHTA and CDR2 FQGNSA. CDR3 DNA: TGTGCCAGCAGCTTAGCGTCTAGACCACGAGTAGATACGCAGTATTTT. This codes for CASSLASRPRVDTQYF.

V and J are TRBV6-2 or TRBV6-3 and TRBJ2-1; a possible D gene is TRBD2 (6 bases). Germline V gene lookup returns CDR1 MNHEY and CDR2 SVGEGT. V was pared by 0 bases and J by 5 bases, with 14 bases between. The CDR3 loop spans 16 amino acids. CDR3 DNA sequence: TGTGCCAGCAGTTACTCGAAGGGACTGCCAAACAATGAGCAGTTCTTC. It encodes CASSYSKGLPNNEQFF.

Many counts were recorded for this clonotype. This chain uses TRBV10-3 with TRBJ2-1, with D possibly being TRBD2 (6 bases). From germline, CDR1 is ENHRY and CDR2 SYGVKD. Trimming left V 3 bases short and J 2 bases short, with 11 bases between. CDR3 length: 15 residues. CDR3 coding DNA: TGTGCCATCAGTGAAGGAGGGTCGACCTACAATGAGCAGTTCTTC. Translating it yields CAISEGGSTYNEQFF.